The T cell receptor beta chain described here comes from a study of blood T cells in healthy people across ages. The use of a sample-barcoded 5' primer and a J-beta primer mix characterized a second PCR of about 7 to 12 cycles. Each CDR3 protein gets one entry after TCRdb re-called the 5' RACE reads with MiXCR. The sample yields about 800,000 distinct CDR3 sequences, roughly 64% seen once. General study points: Diversity figures based on one million T cells were deemed too low.

Remarks on this clonotype: Its antigen is not identified.

Deletions cut 3 bases from V and 7 bases from J, with 6 bases between. The CDR3 is 10 amino acids. The germline CDR1 and CDR2 sequences are DFQATT and SNEGSKA (reference sequence). The sequenced sample was blood. V and J are TRBV20-1 and TRBJ1-1; no clear D gene. The receptor comes from a man in his thirties or forties in good health. CDR3 sequence reads: CSARRGEAFF. The CDR3 DNA reads as TGCAGTGCTAGGCGGGGTGAAGCTTTCTTT.